This paragraph reports one T cell receptor beta chain. The sample is drawn from a study of OX40 agonist ivuxolimab in advanced cancers. Libraries were prepared by immunoSEQ multiplex PCR; TCRdb keeps only in-frame clonotypes and omits some of them. The sample contains roughly 43,000 clones, just over 85% of which appear only once. This specimen was CD4+ or CD8+ T cells sorted from blood, taken in a trial of the OX40 agonist ivuxolimab. The TCR sequence derives from an adult with an advanced solid tumor such as melanoma, head and neck, liver or kidney cancer.

CDR3 sequence: CASSPSGLAGETQYF. Here the CDR3 DNA reads TGCGCCAGCAGCCCGTCCGGACTAGCGGGAGAGACCCAGTACTTC. The chain has TRBV4-1 and TRBJ2-5; 11 bases agree with TRBD2. CDR1 MGHRA and CDR2 YSYEKL come from the germline V gene. The CDR3 contains 15 residues. V lost 4 bases and J lost 4; bases outside the gene matches: 5.